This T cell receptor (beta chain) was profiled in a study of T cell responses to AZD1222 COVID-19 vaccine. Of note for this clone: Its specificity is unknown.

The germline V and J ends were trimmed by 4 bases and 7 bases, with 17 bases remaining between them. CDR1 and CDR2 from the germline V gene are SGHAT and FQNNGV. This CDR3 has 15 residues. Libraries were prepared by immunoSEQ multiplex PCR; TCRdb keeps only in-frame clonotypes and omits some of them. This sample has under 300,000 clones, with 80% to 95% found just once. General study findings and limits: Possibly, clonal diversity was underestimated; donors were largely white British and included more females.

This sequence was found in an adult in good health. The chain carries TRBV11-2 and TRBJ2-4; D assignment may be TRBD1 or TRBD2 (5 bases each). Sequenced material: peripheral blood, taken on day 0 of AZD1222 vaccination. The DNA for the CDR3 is TGTGCCAGCAGCTCCCCCTTGGGGGATGAGAACATTCAGTACTTC. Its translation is CASSSPLGDENIQYF.